Below are 20 T cell receptor beta chains sequenced from a single sample in a study of technical replicates of blood from a few donors. Clones were read by immunoSEQ multiplex PCR, and TCRdb kept only the in-frame ones, dropping some. This sample has 100,000 or so clones; 95% occur once, and the top ten carry 0.2% to 0.25%. What was sequenced was T cells isolated from PBMCs. These TCRs come from a human donor in good health.

The V gene is TRBV9, the J gene TRBJ1-3; weak D call: TRBD1 (6 bases). The V end was cut by 2 bases, the J end by 0 bases, with 9 bases between. The germline V gene encodes CDR1 SGDLS and CDR2 YYNGEE. This CDR3 is 15 amino acids long. The CDR3 spells CASSVNRDSGNTIYF. The CDR3, as DNA: TGTGCCAGCAGCGTTAACAGGGACTCTGGAAACACCATATATTTT.

The V gene is TRBV12-5, the J gene TRBJ2-3, with 9 bases that match TRBD1. With V trimmed by 6 bases and J by 8 bases, 6 bases remained unmatched. CDR3 length: 13 amino acids. CDR1 is LGHNT and CDR2 is FRNRAP in the germline V gene. The CDR3 sequence: CASGPSDRGTQYF. Written as DNA, the CDR3 is TGTGCTAGTGGACCTTCGGACAGGGGTACGCAGTATTTT.

CDR3 region: CASSPLGLAGASYEQYF. In nucleotides, the CDR3 is TGTGCCAGCAGCCCCTTGGGACTAGCGGGAGCCTCCTACGAGCAGTACTTC. This chain connects TRBV28 to TRBJ2-7; 14 nucleotides agree with TRBD2. The germline gives CDR1 MDHEN, CDR2 SYDVKM. Losses at the gene ends were 6 bases for V and 0 bases for J; bases not matched to a gene: 7. The CDR3 totals 17 residues.

This clone was detected only once. V gene TRBV10-3 combines with J gene TRBJ2-1; 13 nucleotides line up with TRBD2. Germline V gene data show CDR1 as ENHRY and CDR2 as SYGVKD. The CDR3 consists of 16 residues. After removal of 3 bases from V and 8 bases from J, the junction contained 7 bases not matched to a gene. The CDR3 protein is CAISDQTSGGAYEQFF. Written as DNA, the CDR3 is TGTGCCATCAGTGATCAAACTAGCGGGGGGGCCTATGAGCAGTTCTTC.

The chain links TRBV4-1 to TRBJ2-3, with D possibly TRBD2 on 6 matching bases. The germline CDR1 and CDR2 sequences are MGHRA and YSYEKL. The V and J ends lost 4 bases and 3 bases respectively, with 14 bases between them. CDR3 size: 15 residues. CDR3 in DNA: TGCGCCAGCAGCCCGGCGAGGGCGGGAACAGATACGCAGTATTTT. This translates into CASSPARAGTDTQYF.

This chain links TRBV15 with TRBJ1-4; 8 positions agree with TRBD1. The CDR3 contains 18 residues. J gave up 6 bases and V 0 bases, and 12 bases lay outside the gene matches. Per germline, CDR1 LNHNV and CDR2 YYDKDF (reference sequence). In nucleotides, the CDR3 is TGTGCCACCAGCAGAGACACATATCAGGGGGCGGGGGATGAAAAACTGTTTTTT. Translation: CATSRDTYQGAGDEKLFF.

The gene calls are TRBV7-9 and TRBJ1-1; TRBD1 might be the D (5 bases). V was cut by 1 base and J by 7 bases, with 13 bases left in between. The CDR3 has 14 amino acids. From germline, CDR1 is SEHNR and CDR2 FQNEAQ (reference sequence). This CDR3 is CASSLEGPRSEAFF. The DNA for the CDR3 is TGTGCCAGCAGCTTAGAGGGGCCTAGGAGTGAAGCTTTCTTT.

This clone was picked up one time. The chain employs TRBV5-1 and TRBJ2-7, with TRBD1 as a possible D gene (6 bases). The CDR3 extends over 15 amino acids. Between the trimmed V and J ends, which lost 1 base and 3 bases, there was a span of 14 bases. The germline V gene has CDR1 SGHRS and CDR2 YFSETQ. The CDR3: CASSLRQGLRYEQYF. CDR3 bases: TGCGCCAGCAGCTTGAGGCAGGGGTTACGCTACGAGCAGTACTTC.

The chain joins TRBV9 to TRBJ2-1; D is possibly TRBD1 (5 bases). This CDR3 comprises 14 residues. V was cut by 3 bases and J by 8 bases, with 15 bases left in between. The germline CDR1 and CDR2 sequences are SGDLS and YYNGEE. The CDR3 sequence is CASSARLQGYEQFF. DNA for the CDR3: TGTGCCAGCAGCGCCCGGCTTCAGGGTTATGAGCAGTTCTTC.

V is TRBV11-2 and J is TRBJ2-3, with TRBD2 as a possible D gene (6 bases). This CDR3 contains 15 residues. Trimming stripped 5 bases from V and 3 bases from J, with 15 bases between. Germline lookup yields CDR1 SGHAT and CDR2 FQNNGV. The CDR3 DNA reads TGTGCCAGCAGCCCTAACCCGGCGGGGACAGATACGCAGTATTTT. This encodes CASSPNPAGTDTQYF.

The chain combines TRBV11-3 with TRBJ1-4, with D perhaps matching TRBD1 (6 bases). In germline, CDR1 is SGHNT, CDR2 YENEEA. The CDR3 spans 14 residues. V lost 2 bases and J lost 9, with 13 bases in between. CDR3 sequence: CASSLQGRRQKLFF. CDR3 coding DNA: TGTGCCAGCAGCTTACAGGGGCGACGTCAAAAACTGTTTTTT. Combining the CDR3 with reference TRBV11-3 and TRBJ1-4 gives the whole variable domain EAGVVQSPRYKIIEKKQPVAFWCNPISGHNTLYWYLQNLGQGPELLIRYENEEAVDDSQLPKDRFSAERLKGVDSTLKIQPAELGDSAVYLCASSLQGRRQKLFFGSGTQLSVL.

DNA for the CDR3: TGTGCCAGCAGCGTAGGCAGGTCTAACTATGGCTACACCTTC. Its protein product is CASSVGRSNYGYTF. The rearrangement links TRBV9 to TRBJ1-2; D gene ambiguous. Trimming shortened V by 0 bases and J by 0 bases, and 6 bases separated the two germline ends. Germline loops: CDR1 SGDLS, CDR2 YYNGEE. The CDR3 spans 14 residues.

This clone was observed a single time. The V and J genes are TRBV27 and TRBJ2-7, with D unresolved. Germline CDR1 MNHEY, CDR2 SMNVEV (reference sequence). The CDR3 loop spans 13 amino acids. The germline V and J ends were trimmed by 2 bases and 2 bases, with 7 bases remaining between them. The CDR3 loop reads CASSLVQAYEQYF. The CDR3 nucleotides are TGTGCCAGCAGTTTAGTTCAGGCCTACGAGCAGTACTTC.

The chain joins TRBV18 to TRBJ1-4, with D tentatively TRBD1 (5 bases). Germline CDR1 reads KGHSH; CDR2 reads LQKENI. Trimming removed 5 bases from V and 4 bases from J, with 8 bases in between. The CDR3 length is 13 residues. The DNA for the CDR3 is TGTGCCAGCTCATTGGGACTTAATGAAAAACTGTTTTTT. Protein product: CASSLGLNEKLFF. Full variable domain (missing parts from reference TRBV18 and TRBJ1-4): NAGVMQNPRHLVRRRGQEARLRCSPMKGHSHVYWYRQLPEEGLKFMVYLQKENIIDESGMPKERFSAEFPKEGPSILRIQQVVRGDSAAYFCASSLGLNEKLFFGSGTQLSVL.

The table lists this clone with a count of one. The chain couples TRBV2 to TRBJ2-7, with 9 bases aligning to TRBD2. CDR1 is SNHLY, CDR2 FYNNEI, per germline. The CDR3 totals 15 residues. Trimming at V came to 2 bases and at J to 1 base, leaving 3 bases not matched to a gene. In nucleotides, the CDR3 is TGTGCCAGCAGTGAAATAGCGGGGGATTCCTACGAGCAGTACTTC. Its translation: CASSEIAGDSYEQYF.

The table lists this clone with a count of one. This rearrangement joins TRBV12-2 to TRBJ2-1; no DNA check was done on the table's D call, TRBD2. TRBV12-2 is reported as a pseudogene. The CDR3 sequence is 16 residues long. The CDR3: CAIQTWGLAVYNEQFF. CDR3 DNA: TGTGCAATTCAGACGTGGGGACTAGCTGTGTACAATGAGCAGTTCTTC.

This clone was found once. This rearrangement joins TRBV9 to TRBJ2-1; 9 positions match TRBD1. This CDR3 has 15 residues. Trimming at V came to 4 bases and at J to 6 bases, leaving 8 bases not matched to a gene. The germline CDR1 and CDR2 sequences are SGDLS and YYNGEE. The CDR3 sequence is CASSLAGQGGNEQFF. CDR3 DNA sequence: TGTGCCAGCAGCCTCGCGGGACAGGGAGGCAATGAGCAGTTCTTC.

The chain carries TRBV4-1 and TRBJ1-5, with a weak D call TRBD1 (5 bases). This CDR3 has 16 residues. The germline V gene encodes CDR1 MGHRA and CDR2 YSYEKL. Between the trimmed V and J ends, which lost 2 bases and 2 bases, there was a span of 13 bases. The CDR3 protein is CASSQNRGRGNQPQHF. CDR3 bases: TGCGCCAGCAGCCAAAATAGGGGCAGGGGCAATCAGCCCCAGCATTTT.

The chain uses TRBV7-9 and TRBJ2-7; TRBD1 agrees at 7 bases. The CDR3 is made up of 14 amino acids. The V and J ends lost 5 bases and 0 bases, in that order; junction bases with no gene match: 4. Per the germline V gene, CDR1 is SEHNR and CDR2 is FQNEAQ (reference sequence). CDR3 sequence (DNA): TGTGCCAGCAGCCACAGGGGCCTCTCCTACGAGCAGTACTTC. Translated, it gives CASSHRGLSYEQYF.

CDR3 DNA sequence: TGTGCCAGCAGTTCTCTGGGCTCAGGACAGGGGAGTTTTCAAGAGACCCAGTACTTC. Translated, it gives CASSSLGSGQGSFQETQYF. The V gene is TRBV28, the J gene TRBJ2-5, with 9 bases aligning to TRBD1. The J segment lost 2 bases and the V segment lost 4 bases, leaving 17 bases of the junction unmatched. CDR3 length equals 19 residues. Germline V gene lookup returns CDR1 MDHEN and CDR2 SYDVKM.